A single sample gave rise to the 9 T cell receptor beta chains below, sequenced in a study of shared clonotypes between healthy human individuals. Only in-frame clones appear in the TCRdb table, and some are missing; sequencing was by immunoSEQ multiplex PCR. This table holds nearly 750,000 clones, 72% found once. The source material was memory CD4+ T cells sorted from blood. Subset of the sample: CD45RA-negative fraction. These receptors were collected from a woman aged 30 to 39 in good health.

The chain joins TRBV19 to TRBJ2-6; D gene uncertain. Germline CDR1 LNHDA, CDR2 SQIVND (reference sequence). The CDR3 contains 14 residues. With 4 bases removed from V and 2 bases from J, the gap between germline ends came to 6 bases. The CDR3: CASSNRAGANVLTF. The CDR3 nucleotides are TGTGCCAGTAGTAACAGAGCTGGGGCCAACGTCCTGACTTTC.

As DNA, the CDR3 is TGTGCCAGCAGCCGAATCTGGACAGGGGGCTCAAGCTCCTACAATGAGCAGTTCTTC. Amino acids: CASSRIWTGGSSSYNEQFF. The genes are TRBV27 and TRBJ2-1; TRBD1 matches at 11 bases. V lost 6 bases, J lost 0 bases, and 13 bases stayed unmatched. The germline gives CDR1 MNHEY, CDR2 SMNVEV (reference sequence). CDR3 length equals 19 residues.

The chain employs TRBV7-9 and TRBJ2-7, with TRBD2 matching over 9 bases. This CDR3 comprises 19 residues. V trimming: 1 base; J trimming: 0 bases; junction bases outside the gene matches: 13. The germline gives CDR1 SEHNR, CDR2 FQNEAQ (reference sequence). This chain's CDR3 is CASSLGGTSSYPYSYEQYF. In DNA, the CDR3 is TGTGCCAGCAGCTTAGGTGGGACTAGCTCCTACCCCTACTCCTACGAGCAGTACTTC.

The chain uses TRBV29-1 and TRBJ1-2; tentative D call: TRBD1 (5 bases). The CDR3 length is 12 residues. In germline, CDR1 is SQVTM, CDR2 ANQGSEA. V was cut by 4 bases and J by 2 bases, with 8 bases left in between. The CDR3 region has the DNA TGCAGCGTTGTTCGGGGGAACTATGGCTACACCTTC. Protein product: CSVVRGNYGYTF.

The chain employs TRBV7-8 and TRBJ2-7; D is unresolved. Between the trimmed V and J ends, which lost 1 base and 6 bases, there was a span of 13 bases. The CDR3 is 14 amino acids. Germline V gives CDR1 SGHVS, CDR2 FQNEAQ. The CDR3 sequence: CASSLGVKVSEQYF. For the CDR3, the DNA is TGTGCCAGCAGCTTAGGAGTAAAGGTCTCCGAGCAGTACTTC.

The rearrangement joins TRBV27 to TRBJ2-1; TRBD2 agrees at 11 bases. The CDR3 is 15 residues long. CDR1 is MNHEY and CDR2 is SMNVEV in the germline V gene (reference sequence). The junction had 8 bases not matched to a gene; V was cut back by 4 bases and J by 9 bases. The DNA for the CDR3 is TGTGCCAGCAGTTCACTAGCGGGGGCCCGGAGTGAGCAGTTCTTC. Translation gives CASSSLAGARSEQFF.

The chain uses TRBV19 and TRBJ2-3; 10 bases line up with TRBD2. J was trimmed by 6 bases and V by 5 bases; bases with no gene match: 14. The V gene's germline CDR1 is LNHDA and CDR2 SQIVND (reference sequence). The CDR3 spans 17 residues. CDR3 DNA sequence: TGTGCCAGTAGTTTCAGCGGGAGGGCCTTTCCGCCCGATACGCAGTATTTT. It encodes CASSFSGRAFPPDTQYF.

The rearrangement joins TRBV28 to TRBJ1-5; 8 nucleotides match TRBD1. Trimming removed 3 bases from V and 0 bases from J; junction bases left unmatched: 7. Looked up from germline, CDR1 is MDHEN and CDR2 is SYDVKM. The CDR3 totals 17 residues. CDR3 residues: CASSLAGTGRSNQPQHF. The CDR3 DNA is TGTGCCAGCAGTTTGGCCGGGACAGGCCGTAGCAATCAGCCCCAGCATTTT. Based on the CDR3 plus reference TRBV28 and TRBJ1-5, the full variable domain is DVKVTQSSRYLVKRTGEKVFLECVQDMDHENMFWYRQDPGLGLRLIYFSYDVKMKEKGDIPEGYSVSREKKERFSLILESASTNQTSMYLCASSLAGTGRSNQPQHFGDGTRLSIL.

This clone has just a few counts. The rearrangement links TRBV6-4 to TRBJ2-2; D gene uncertain. V was trimmed by 2 bases and J by 2 bases, leaving 3 bases between them. The CDR3 sequence is 13 residues long. Germline CDR1 and CDR2: MRHNA and SNTAGT. The CDR3 region is CASSDKNTGELFF. The CDR3 DNA sequence: TGTGCCAGCAGTGACAAAAACACCGGGGAGCTGTTTTTT.